This T cell receptor (beta chain) comes out of a study of Ad26.COV2.S vaccination and SARS-CoV-2 variants. Regarding treatment: 15 to 20 received Ad26.COV2.S at low or high dose, single or two shots; about 5 received placebo; per-sample allocation not given. Sampling happened 63 days after the first vaccine or placebo injection. Cohort 1b enrolled adults aged 18-55 years in Boston. The study used a vaccine consisting of an Ad26 vector that expressed Wuhan-strain SARS-CoV-2 spike. The assay was immunoSEQ multiplex PCR, and TCRdb's table has in-frame clones only and misses some. Seen here are some 500,000 clones, roughly 89% observed once, and the top ten hold over 2%. About this clone: Its target is unknown.

Germline CDR1 and CDR2: SNHLY and FYNNEI. This CDR3 region has 12 residues. The V end lost 7 bases, the J end lost 3 bases, and 6 bases lay between the germline ends. Study-wide results and caveats: Substantial breadth was reported for post-vaccination spike-specific CD8+ and CD4+ T cells. Total T cell responses, in the TCR breadth and depth analyses, may have been underestimated.

The origin of this receptor is a person aged 18-65 years who received the Ad26.COV2.S COVID-19 vaccine or a placebo. The sample was peripheral blood, taken in a trial of Ad26.COV2.S vaccine versus placebo. The chain is built from TRBV2 and TRBJ2-2; D is ambiguous. The CDR3 region is CASNRDTGELFF. The CDR3, as DNA: TGTGCCAGCAATCGGGACACCGGGGAGCTGTTTTTT. Complete variable domain (other parts from reference TRBV2 and TRBJ2-2): EPEVTQTPSHQVTQMGQEVILRCVPISNHLYFYWYRQILGQKVEFLVSFYNNEISEKSEIFDDQFSVERPDGSNFTLKIRSTKLEDSAMYFCASNRDTGELFFGEGSRLTVL.